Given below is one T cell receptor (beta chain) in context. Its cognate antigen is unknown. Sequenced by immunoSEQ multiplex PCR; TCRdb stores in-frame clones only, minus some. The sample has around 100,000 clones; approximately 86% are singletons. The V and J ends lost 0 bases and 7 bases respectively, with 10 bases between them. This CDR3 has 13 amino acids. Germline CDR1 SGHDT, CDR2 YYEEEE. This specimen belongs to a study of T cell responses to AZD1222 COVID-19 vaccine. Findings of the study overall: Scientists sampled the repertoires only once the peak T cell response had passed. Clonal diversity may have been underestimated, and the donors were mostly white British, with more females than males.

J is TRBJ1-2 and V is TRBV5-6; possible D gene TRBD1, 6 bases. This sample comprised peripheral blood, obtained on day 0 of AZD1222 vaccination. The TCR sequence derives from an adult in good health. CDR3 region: CASSLVQGFGYTF. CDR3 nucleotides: TGTGCCAGCAGCTTGGTACAGGGTTTTGGCTACACCTTC.